The 9 T cell receptor beta chains presented below share a single source sample, sequenced in a study of cytomegalovirus exposure and HLA in healthy donors. Primers: 60 Vbeta forward and 13 Jbeta reverse. Measured with immunoSEQ multiplex PCR; TCRdb has only the in-frame clones, and not every one. The table lists 200,000 to 300,000 clones, around 80% of them singletons. The specimen sequenced was PBMCs. These receptors all stem from a boy younger than 18 in good health and CMV-seronegative.

The CDR3 protein is CASSYGGNTEAFF. The CDR3 DNA sequence: TGTGCCAGCAGTTACGGAGGGAACACTGAAGCTTTCTTT. The rearrangement joins TRBV6-6 to TRBJ1-1; no definite D call. The length of the CDR3 is 13 residues. CDR1 is MNHNY and CDR2 is SVGAGI in the germline V gene (reference sequence). Trimming took 2 bases from V and 1 from J, leaving 5 bases between them.

The V gene is TRBV7-6, the J gene TRBJ2-1; TRBD2 might be the D (5 bases). Trimming pared 5 bases from V and 4 bases from J, leaving 12 bases between. The germline V gene encodes CDR1 SGHVS and CDR2 FNYEAQ. The CDR3 totals 14 residues. In nucleotides, the CDR3 is TGTGCCAGCAGCCCTATACCGGGGTACAATGAGCAGTTCTTC. Its protein is CASSPIPGYNEQFF.

This clone has just a few counts. The chain is built from TRBV5-1 and TRBJ2-7; maybe TRBD1 (5 bases). The V end was cut by 5 bases, the J end by 6 bases, with 9 bases between. The germline V gene has CDR1 SGHRS and CDR2 YFSETQ. CDR3 size: 11 residues. In DNA form, the CDR3 reads TGCGCCAGCAGGGCAGGGTTCGAGCAGTACTTC. Its translation is CASRAGFEQYF. The whole variable domain, remainder taken from reference TRBV5-1 and TRBJ2-7, is KAGVTQTPRYLIKTRGQQVTLSCSPISGHRSVSWYQQTPGQGLQFLFEYFSETQRNKGNFPGRFSGRQFSNSRSEMNVSTLELGDSALYLCASRAGFEQYFGPGTRLTVT.

In this sample, this clone turned up a few times. V usage is TRBV30 and J usage is TRBJ2-7; a possible D gene is TRBD1 (6 bases). The V gene's germline CDR1 is GTSNPN and CDR2 SVGIG (reference sequence). V was trimmed by 8 bases and J by 2 bases, leaving 16 bases between them. The CDR3 is 13 residues long. The CDR3 loop reads CAGRRGTTYEQYF. CDR3 nucleotides: TGTGCCGGTCGCAGGGGTACGACCTACGAGCAGTACTTC.

The chain joins TRBV30 to TRBJ1-1; D is unresolved. The germline V gene encodes CDR1 GTSNPN and CDR2 SVGIG (reference sequence). The ends were cut back, 0 bases at V and 0 bases at J, with 8 bases in the middle. The CDR3 is made up of 14 amino acids. CDR3 region: CAWSVNSLNTEAFF. In DNA, the CDR3 is TGTGCCTGGAGTGTTAACAGCCTGAACACTGAAGCTTTCTTT.

This clone was found once. V usage is TRBV5-1 and J usage is TRBJ1-2; D may be TRBD1 (5 bases). The CDR3 consists of 11 residues. Germline values: CDR1 SGHRS, CDR2 YFSETQ. Deletions cut 7 bases from V and 8 bases from J, with 12 bases between. The CDR3 DNA sequence: TGCGCCAGCTCCCAGGGCACGGGCTACACCTTC. Protein: CASSQGTGYTF. Full variable domain (remainder filled in from reference TRBV5-1 and TRBJ1-2): KAGVTQTPRYLIKTRGQQVTLSCSPISGHRSVSWYQQTPGQGLQFLFEYFSETQRNKGNFPGRFSGRQFSNSRSEMNVSTLELGDSALYLCASSQGTGYTFGSGTRLTVV.

The V and J genes are TRBV27 and TRBJ1-4, with 8 bases that match TRBD1. Germline loops: CDR1 MNHEY, CDR2 SMNVEV (reference sequence). Germline trimming cut 5 bases from V and 8 bases from J; bases unmatched to any gene: 7. The CDR3 runs to 14 residues. CDR3 nucleotide sequence: TGTGCCAGCAGTGAGGGGCCAGGGGGCGAAAAACTGTTTTTT. It specifies CASSEGPGGEKLFF.

The rearrangement uses TRBV4-1 and TRBJ2-1; no clear D gene. The CDR3 is 16 residues long. V lost 4 bases and J lost 0, with 13 bases in between. The germline V gene has CDR1 MGHRA and CDR2 YSYEKL. In DNA, the CDR3 is TGCGCCAGCAGCCCATCGATCGTGAGCTCCTACAATGAGCAGTTCTTC. This gives the protein CASSPSIVSSYNEQFF.

The chain employs TRBV7-9 and TRBJ2-7; TRBD1 agrees at 10 bases. The CDR3 is made up of 13 amino acids. Germline trimming cut 10 bases from V and 1 base from J; bases unmatched to any gene: 4. Germline assignment: CDR1 SEHNR and CDR2 FQNEAQ (reference sequence). CDR3: CATGTGVSYEQYF. CDR3 bases: TGTGCCACCGGGACAGGGGTTTCCTACGAGCAGTACTTC.